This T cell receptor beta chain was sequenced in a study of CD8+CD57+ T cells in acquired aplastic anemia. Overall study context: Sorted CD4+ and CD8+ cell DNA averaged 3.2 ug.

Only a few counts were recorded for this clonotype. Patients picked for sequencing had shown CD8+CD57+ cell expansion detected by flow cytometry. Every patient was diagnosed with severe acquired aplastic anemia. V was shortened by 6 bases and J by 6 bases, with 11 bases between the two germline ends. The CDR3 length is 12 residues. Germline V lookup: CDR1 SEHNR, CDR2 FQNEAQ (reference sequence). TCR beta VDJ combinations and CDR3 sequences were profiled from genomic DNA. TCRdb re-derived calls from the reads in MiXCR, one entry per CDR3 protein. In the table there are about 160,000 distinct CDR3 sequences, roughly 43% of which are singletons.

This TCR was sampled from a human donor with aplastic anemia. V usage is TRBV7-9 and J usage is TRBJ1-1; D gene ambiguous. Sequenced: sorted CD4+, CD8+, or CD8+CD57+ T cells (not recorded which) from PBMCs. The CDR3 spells CASSLGSSEAFF. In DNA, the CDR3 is TGTGCCAGCAGTCTGGGGTCGTCTGAAGCTTTCTTT.